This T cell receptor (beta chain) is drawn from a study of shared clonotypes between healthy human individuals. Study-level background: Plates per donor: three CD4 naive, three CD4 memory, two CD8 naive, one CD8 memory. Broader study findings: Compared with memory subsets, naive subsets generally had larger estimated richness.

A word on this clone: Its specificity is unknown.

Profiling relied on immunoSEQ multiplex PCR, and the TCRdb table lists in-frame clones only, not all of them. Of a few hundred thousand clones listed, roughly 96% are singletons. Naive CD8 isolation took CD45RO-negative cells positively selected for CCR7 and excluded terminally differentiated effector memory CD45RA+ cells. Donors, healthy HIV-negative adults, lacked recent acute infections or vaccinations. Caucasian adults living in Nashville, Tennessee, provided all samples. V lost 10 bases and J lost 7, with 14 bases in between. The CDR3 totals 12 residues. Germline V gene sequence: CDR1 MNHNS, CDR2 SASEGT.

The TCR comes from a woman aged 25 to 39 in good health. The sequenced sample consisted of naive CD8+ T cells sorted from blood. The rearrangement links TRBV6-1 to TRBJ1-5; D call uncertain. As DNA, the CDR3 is TGTGCCACCGACACCCGCCTCCAGCCCCAGCATTTT. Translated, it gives CATDTRLQPQHF.